This section outlines one T cell receptor (beta chain) sequence together with its context. Clones were read by immunoSEQ multiplex PCR, and TCRdb kept only the in-frame ones, dropping some. Among about 86,000 clones, roughly 87% were seen once, and the ten largest hold less than 1.5%. The V gene's germline CDR1 is SGHTA and CDR2 FQGNSA. The junction had 8 bases not matched to a gene; V was cut back by 4 bases and J by 8 bases. The CDR3 has 16 residues. This specimen comes from a study of OX40 agonist ivuxolimab in advanced cancers. Study summary: Of mixed ages from 23 to 79 and averaging approximately 60 years, the group was about 80% male.

The chain recombines TRBV7-2 with TRBJ2-1; 13 bases fit TRBD2. The sequence was obtained from an adult with an advanced solid tumor such as melanoma, head and neck, liver or kidney cancer. The starting material was CD4+ or CD8+ T cells sorted from blood, obtained in a trial of the OX40 agonist ivuxolimab. The CDR3 sequence: CASSSRTSGGMDEQFF. CDR3 DNA sequence: TGTGCCAGCAGCTCGAGGACTAGCGGGGGCATGGATGAGCAGTTCTTC.